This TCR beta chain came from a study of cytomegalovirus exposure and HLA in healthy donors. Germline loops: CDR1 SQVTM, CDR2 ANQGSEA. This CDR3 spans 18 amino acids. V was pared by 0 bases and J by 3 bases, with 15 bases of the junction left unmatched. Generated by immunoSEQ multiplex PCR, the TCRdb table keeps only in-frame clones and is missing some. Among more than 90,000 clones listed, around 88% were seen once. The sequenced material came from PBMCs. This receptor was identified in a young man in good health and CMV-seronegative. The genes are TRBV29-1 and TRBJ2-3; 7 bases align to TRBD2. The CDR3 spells CSVEDPSDRGGWTDTQYF. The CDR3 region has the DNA TGCAGCGTTGAAGATCCCAGTGATAGGGGAGGGTGGACAGATACGCAGTATTTT.